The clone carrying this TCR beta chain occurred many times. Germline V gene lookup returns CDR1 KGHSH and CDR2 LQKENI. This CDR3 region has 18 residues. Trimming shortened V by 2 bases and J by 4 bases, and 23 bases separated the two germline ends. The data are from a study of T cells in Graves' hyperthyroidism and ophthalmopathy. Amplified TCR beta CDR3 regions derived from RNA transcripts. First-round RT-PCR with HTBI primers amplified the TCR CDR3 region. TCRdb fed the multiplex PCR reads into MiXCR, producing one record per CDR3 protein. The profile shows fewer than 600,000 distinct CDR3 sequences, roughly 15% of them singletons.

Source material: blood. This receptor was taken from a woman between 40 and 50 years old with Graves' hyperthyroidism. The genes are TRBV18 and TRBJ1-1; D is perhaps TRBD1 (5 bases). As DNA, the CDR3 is TGTGCCAGCTCACCAAACGCACTAGGGGAACGGGACTCCACTGAAGCTTTCTTT. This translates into CASSPNALGERDSTEAFF.